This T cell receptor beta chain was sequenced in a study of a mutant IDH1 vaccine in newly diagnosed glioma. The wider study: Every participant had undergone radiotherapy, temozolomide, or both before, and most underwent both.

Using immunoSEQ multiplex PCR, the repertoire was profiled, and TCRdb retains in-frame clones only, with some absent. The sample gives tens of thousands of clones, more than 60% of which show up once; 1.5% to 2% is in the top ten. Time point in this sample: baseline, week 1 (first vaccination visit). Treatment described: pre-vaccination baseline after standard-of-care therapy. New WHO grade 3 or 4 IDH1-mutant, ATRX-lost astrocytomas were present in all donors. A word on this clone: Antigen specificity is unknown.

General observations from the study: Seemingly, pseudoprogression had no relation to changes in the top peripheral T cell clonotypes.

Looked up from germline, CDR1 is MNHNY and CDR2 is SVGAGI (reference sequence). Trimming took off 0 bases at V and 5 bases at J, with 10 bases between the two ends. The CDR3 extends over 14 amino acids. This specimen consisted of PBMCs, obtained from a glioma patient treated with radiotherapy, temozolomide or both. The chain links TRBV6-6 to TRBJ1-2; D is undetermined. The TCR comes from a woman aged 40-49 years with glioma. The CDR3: CASSYSGGTYGYTF. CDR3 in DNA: TGTGCCAGCAGTTACTCGGGAGGTACATATGGCTACACCTTC.